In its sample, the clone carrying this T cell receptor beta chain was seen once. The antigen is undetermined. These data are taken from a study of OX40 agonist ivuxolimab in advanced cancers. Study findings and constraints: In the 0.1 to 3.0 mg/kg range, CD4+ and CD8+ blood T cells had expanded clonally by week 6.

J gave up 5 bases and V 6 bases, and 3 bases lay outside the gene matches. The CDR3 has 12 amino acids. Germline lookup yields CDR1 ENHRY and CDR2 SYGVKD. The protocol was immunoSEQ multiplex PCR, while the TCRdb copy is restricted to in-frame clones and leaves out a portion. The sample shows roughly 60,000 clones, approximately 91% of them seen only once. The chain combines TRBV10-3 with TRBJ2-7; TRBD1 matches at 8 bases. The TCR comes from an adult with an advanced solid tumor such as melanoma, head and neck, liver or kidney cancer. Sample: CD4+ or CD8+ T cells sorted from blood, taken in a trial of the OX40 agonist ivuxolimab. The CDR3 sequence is CAISMTGDEQYF. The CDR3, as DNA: TGTGCCATCAGCATGACAGGGGACGAGCAGTACTTC.